Below, 14 T cell receptor beta chains from the same sample are listed, as sequenced in a study of CD8+ T cells in alopecia areata. Following extraction, RNA underwent reverse transcription to cDNA, which served as the sequencing template. Generated by immunoSEQ multiplex PCR, the TCRdb table keeps only in-frame clones and is missing some. In the table there are fewer than 200,000 clones, roughly 53% of which are singletons. As to treatment: oral pan-JAK inhibitor, 5-10 mg twice daily. Sequences were derived from CD8+ T cells sorted from blood, sampled at week 24, from a patient treated with tofacitinib. These receptors came from a human donor with alopecia areata.

The chain couples TRBV29-1 to TRBJ2-1, with 9 bases fitting TRBD1. This CDR3 spans 15 amino acids. Losses at the gene ends were 6 bases for V and 4 bases for J; bases not matched to a gene: 10. CDR1 is SQVTM, CDR2 ANQGSEA, per germline. The CDR3, as DNA: TGCAGCGTGGCCGCCGGGACAGGGCGGTACAATGAGCAGTTCTTC. It specifies CSVAAGTGRYNEQFF.

In its sample, this clone was seen a few times. The J gene is TRBJ2-1, the V gene TRBV6-4; D might be TRBD2 (6 bases). The germline CDR1 and CDR2 sequences are MRHNA and SNTAGT. Trimming removed 4 bases from V and 7 bases from J, with 11 bases in between. This CDR3 contains 13 residues. The CDR3: CASSGGTVNEQFF. In DNA, the CDR3 is TGTGCCAGCAGTGGGGGGACTGTTAATGAGCAGTTCTTC.

This clone was seen a handful of times. V usage is TRBV19 and J usage is TRBJ2-5; no reliable D call. The CDR3 sequence is 14 residues long. The V end was cut by 3 bases, the J end by 7 bases, with 15 bases between. Per the germline V gene, CDR1 is LNHDA and CDR2 is SQIVND (reference sequence). CDR3 amino acids: CASSIWAKNVTQYF. In nucleotides, the CDR3 is TGTGCCAGTAGTATTTGGGCCAAGAATGTGACCCAGTACTTC. The whole variable domain, filled in from reference TRBV19 and TRBJ2-5, reads DGGITQSPKYLFRKEGQNVTLSCEQNLNHDAMYWYRQDPGQGLRLIYYSQIVNDFQKGDIAEGYSVSREKKESFPLTVTSAQKNPTAFYLCASSIWAKNVTQYFGPGTRLLVL.

The chain combines TRBV27 with TRBJ2-1, with D possibly being TRBD1 or TRBD2 (5 bases each). V dropped 6 bases and J dropped 1 base, with 10 bases sitting between them. The CDR3 has 14 residues. Germline CDR1 reads MNHEY; CDR2 reads SMNVEV (reference sequence). The CDR3 spells CASREAGSYNEQFF. CDR3 sequence (DNA): TGTGCCAGCAGGGAGGCAGGGTCCTACAATGAGCAGTTCTTC.

The chain recombines TRBV29-1 with TRBJ2-1; D is ambiguous. The CDR3 is 13 residues long. Between the trimmed V and J ends, which lost 2 bases and 8 bases, there was a span of 13 bases. Germline V gene sequence: CDR1 SQVTM, CDR2 ANQGSEA. In DNA form, the CDR3 reads TGCAGCGTTGAACTTGTAGACTTCGATGAGCAGTTCTTC. Encoded protein: CSVELVDFDEQFF.

Here the CDR3 reads CASSPSGGAAKETQYF. In DNA form, the CDR3 reads TGTGCCAGCAGCCCGAGCGGTGGGGCGGCCAAAGAGACCCAGTACTTC. The chain couples TRBV7-9 to TRBJ2-5; D possibly matches TRBD1 or TRBD2 (5 bases each). V was cut by 5 bases and J by 3 bases, with 19 bases left in between. This CDR3 has 16 residues. CDR1 and CDR2 (germline): SEHNR, FQNEAQ (reference sequence).

CDR3 coding DNA: TGCGCCAGCACCCCCTGGGACGGGACCTACGAGCAGTACTTC. Its translation: CASTPWDGTYEQYF. The rearrangement joins TRBV23-1 to TRBJ2-7, with D possibly called TRBD1 or TRBD2 (5 bases each). TRBV23-1 is filed as an ORF, its function uncertain. V lost 7 bases to trimming and J lost 2 bases, with 15 bases between them. The CDR3 runs to 14 residues.

The chain is built from TRBV15 and TRBJ2-1; D gene unclear. V dropped 5 bases and J dropped 6 bases, with 11 bases sitting between them. The CDR3 extends over 13 amino acids. In germline, CDR1 is LNHNV, CDR2 YYDKDF (reference sequence). CDR3 loop: CATSGWAINEQFF. The CDR3 DNA follows: TGTGCCACCAGCGGTTGGGCCATCAATGAGCAGTTCTTC.

This chain links TRBV7-8 with TRBJ1-6; a possible D gene is TRBD1 (5 bases). Trimming shortened V by 5 bases and J by 7 bases, and 12 bases separated the two germline ends. The length of the CDR3 is 14 residues. Germline-derived CDR1 and CDR2 are SGHVS and FQNEAQ. The chain's CDR3 is CASSARGENSPLHF. As DNA, the CDR3 is TGTGCCAGCAGCGCGCGGGGGGAGAATTCACCCCTCCACTTT.

The rearrangement uses TRBV19 and TRBJ2-7; D not certain. V was pared by 3 bases and J by 0 bases, with 9 bases between. The CDR3 is made up of 14 amino acids. Germline V gene sequence: CDR1 LNHDA, CDR2 SQIVND (reference sequence). As DNA, the CDR3 is TGTGCCAGTAGTATTTTCGGTAGCTCCTACGAGCAGTACTTC. It translates to CASSIFGSSYEQYF.

The genes are TRBV14 and TRBJ1-2; D might be TRBD1 (5 bases). The CDR3 has 13 amino acids. Germline V lookup: CDR1 SGHDN, CDR2 FVKESK. The V and J ends lost 5 bases and 2 bases respectively, with 9 bases between them. This chain's CDR3 is CASSSDSNYGYTF. CDR3 nucleotides: TGTGCCAGCAGCTCCGACAGCAACTATGGCTACACCTTC.

This clone was observed a few times. The CDR3 loop reads CASRRRTEAFF. The CDR3 region has the DNA TGTGCCAGCCGAAGACGGACTGAAGCTTTCTTT. The chain is built from TRBV2 and TRBJ1-1; D call uncertain. Trimming took off 8 bases at V and 5 bases at J, with 9 bases between the two ends. This CDR3 contains 11 residues. Germline V gives CDR1 SNHLY, CDR2 FYNNEI.

The V gene is TRBV13, the J gene TRBJ1-2; 8 positions agree with TRBD1. The CDR3 runs to 17 residues. Germline assignment: CDR1 PRHDT and CDR2 FYEKMQ (reference sequence). After removal of 0 bases from V and 5 bases from J, the junction contained 11 bases not matched to a gene. The CDR3 loop reads CASSLGQGAPDEYGYTF. CDR3 coding DNA: TGTGCCAGCAGCTTAGGCCAGGGGGCCCCGGATGAATATGGCTACACCTTC.

This clone occurred a few times. This rearrangement joins TRBV18 to TRBJ1-1, with 9 bases matching TRBD1. The V and J ends lost 1 base and 2 bases, in that order; junction bases with no gene match: 5. This CDR3 comprises 16 residues. Germline V gene data show CDR1 as KGHSH and CDR2 as LQKENI. CDR3 loop: CASSPRDREGNTEAFF. The CDR3 nucleotides are TGTGCCAGCTCACCACGGGACAGGGAAGGAAACACTGAAGCTTTCTTT.